Listed here are 20 T cell receptor beta chains from one sample, sequenced in a study of blood T cell repertoires in COVID-19. Sequenced by immunoSEQ multiplex PCR; TCRdb stores in-frame clones only, minus some. The data contain some 83,000 clones, roughly 84% of them seen just once; the ten biggest clones take up 3.5%. The source material was peripheral blood. These receptors came from a man in his fifties or sixties with acute or convalescent COVID-19.

The rearrangement joins TRBV6-4 to TRBJ1-2; D is uncertain. Trimming shortened V by 0 bases and J by 5 bases, and 4 bases separated the two germline ends. CDR1 MRHNA and CDR2 SNTAGT come from the germline V gene. This CDR3 has 12 amino acids. The CDR3 is CASSDSGYGYTF. The CDR3 region has the DNA TGTGCCAGCAGTGACTCCGGTTATGGCTACACCTTC.

The chain uses TRBV2 and TRBJ1-6, with 8 bases matching TRBD1. V trimming: 6 bases; J trimming: 7 bases; junction bases outside the gene matches: 5. CDR3 size: 14 residues. CDR1 and CDR2 from the germline V gene are SNHLY and FYNNEI. In DNA form, the CDR3 reads TGTGCCAGCAGCACCGGGACAGGCAATTCACCCCTCCACTTT. This gives the protein CASSTGTGNSPLHF.

The chain recombines TRBV5-4 with TRBJ2-2; 7 bases are shared with TRBD2. The CDR3 has 15 amino acids. CDR1 and CDR2 (germline): SGHNT, YYREEE (reference sequence). Trimming cost V 6 bases and J 6 bases; bases outside gene matches: 11. The CDR3 DNA reads as TGTGCCAGCACCGGGGCGGGAGCTGATGCCGGGGAGCTGTTTTTT. Translated: CASTGAGADAGELFF.

This chain links TRBV5-1 with TRBJ1-1, with D unclear. V lost 0 bases and J 5 bases, leaving 17 bases between the germline ends. The length of the CDR3 is 16 residues. CDR1 SGHRS and CDR2 YFSETQ come from the germline V gene. The CDR3 region has the DNA TGCGCCAGCAGCTTGGACCGAACAGCTGCGGGGACTGAAGCTTTCTTT. Protein sequence: CASSLDRTAAGTEAFF.

The chain links TRBV7-6 to TRBJ1-4; a weak D match, TRBD1 (5 bases). Per germline, CDR1 SGHVS and CDR2 FNYEAQ. This CDR3 is built from 15 residues. The ends were cut back, 0 bases at V and 7 bases at J, with 12 bases in the middle. The CDR3 coding sequence is TGTGCCAGCAGCTTAGCCGGACGGGGGGGTGAAAAACTGTTTTTT. Protein product: CASSLAGRGGEKLFF.

This clone has only a few counts. This chain connects TRBV6-1 to TRBJ1-6; 9 nucleotides line up with TRBD1. The germline gives CDR1 MNHNS, CDR2 SASEGT. The CDR3 contains 13 residues. With V trimmed by 0 bases and J by 14 bases, 2 bases remained unmatched. The DNA for the CDR3 is TGTGCCAGCAGTGAAGCCCGGACAGGGGCCCTCCACTTT. Amino acid sequence: CASSEARTGALHF.

The table lists this clone with a count of one. This sequence joins TRBV28 and TRBJ1-6; D call uncertain. The CDR3 sequence is 12 residues long. Trimming took 6 bases from V and 7 from J, leaving 7 bases between them. Germline CDR1 is MDHEN and CDR2 is SYDVKM. For the CDR3, the DNA is TGTGCCAGCAGGGAACAGAATTCACCCCTCCACTTT. It is translated as CASREQNSPLHF.

V and J are TRBV12-3 or TRBV12-4 and TRBJ2-1; D gene unclear. V lost 5 bases to trimming and J lost 9 bases, with 8 bases between them. The CDR3 has 11 residues. The CDR3 loop reads CASSLSSEQFF. The CDR3 nucleotides read TGTGCCAGCAGTCTTTCTTCTGAGCAGTTCTTC.

The V and J genes are TRBV24-1 and TRBJ2-3, with 7 nucleotides matching TRBD2. Germline V gene lookup returns CDR1 KGHDR and CDR2 SFDVKD. CDR3 length equals 13 residues. V lost 8 bases to trimming and J lost 6 bases; unmatched junction nucleotides: 7. CDR3 in DNA: TGTGCCACCAACGCGGGAGTGGCGGATACGCAGTATTTT. Translation: CATNAGVADTQYF.

The chain has TRBV10-3 and TRBJ2-3; 10 bases align to TRBD2. Germline trimming cut 2 bases from V and 6 bases from J; bases unmatched to any gene: 5. From germline, CDR1 is ENHRY and CDR2 SYGVKD. CDR3 size: 15 residues. CDR3 loop: CAISEDGSGRDTQYF. CDR3 bases: TGTGCCATCAGTGAGGATGGTAGCGGGAGGGATACGCAGTATTTT.

This chain joins TRBV5-4 and TRBJ2-3, with D unresolved. CDR3 length: 14 residues. Germline V CDR1 and CDR2: SGHNT, YYREEE (reference sequence). V was shortened by 0 bases and J by 0 bases, with 5 bases between the two germline ends. The CDR3 spells CASSLAPSTDTQYF. Here the CDR3 DNA reads TGTGCCAGCAGCTTGGCCCCTAGCACAGATACGCAGTATTTT.

V is TRBV11-2 and J is TRBJ2-7; 10 bases match TRBD1. Germline CDR1 SGHAT, CDR2 FQNNGV. Trimming cost V 5 bases and J 3 bases; bases outside gene matches: 7. The CDR3 is 15 residues long. The CDR3, as DNA: TGTGCCAGCAGCCCAGGGACAGGGGCATACTACGAGCAGTACTTC. Protein sequence: CASSPGTGAYYEQYF.

The chain is built from TRBV11-2 and TRBJ1-1; D not certain. Per the germline V gene, CDR1 is SGHAT and CDR2 is FQNNGV. CDR3 length: 11 amino acids. Trimming took off 8 bases at V and 1 base at J, with 5 bases between the two ends. The CDR3 DNA reads TGTGCCAGCGGGAGGAACACTGAAGCTTTCTTT. Protein sequence: CASGRNTEAFF. The whole variable domain, remainder taken from reference TRBV11-2 and TRBJ1-1, is EAGVAQSPRYKIIEKRQSVAFWCNPISGHATLYWYQQILGQGPKLLIQFQNNGVVDDSQLPKDRFSAERLKGVDSTLKIQPAKLEDSAVYLCASGRNTEAFFGQGTRLTVV.

The table lists this clone with a count of one. This rearrangement joins TRBV6-1 to TRBJ2-3, with 9 nucleotides matching TRBD2. The germline CDR1 and CDR2 sequences are MNHNS and SASEGT. Trimming took 4 bases from V and 0 from J; bases not matched to a gene: 5. The CDR3 totals 16 residues. Here the CDR3 DNA reads TGTGCCAGCAGTGCTACTAGCGGGTCTAGCACAGATACGCAGTATTTT. Translation: CASSATSGSSTDTQYF.

V usage is TRBV19 and J usage is TRBJ1-2; D perhaps matches TRBD1 (6 bases). The ends were cut back, 10 bases at V and 6 bases at J, with 27 bases in the middle. The CDR3 is 16 residues long. Per germline, CDR1 LNHDA and CDR2 SQIVND (reference sequence). The CDR3 spells CATKDRFSPPKNGYTF. The DNA of the CDR3 is TGTGCCACCAAAGACAGGTTCTCACCCCCGAAAAATGGCTACACCTTC.

This clone was seen a handful of times. V and J are TRBV6-2 or TRBV6-3 and TRBJ2-7; TRBD2 aligns across 11 bases. CDR1 and CDR2 (germline): MNHEY, SVGEGT. With 5 bases clipped from V and 1 base from J, the junction kept 7 bases outside the gene matches. CDR3 length equals 16 residues. CDR3 in DNA: TGTGCCAGCAGTGCGTCCGGGACTAGCGGTTCCTACGAGCAGTACTTC. Translated, it gives CASSASGTSGSYEQYF.

This chain's CDR3 is CSARTEGPQHF. The CDR3 bases are TGCAGTGCCAGGACAGAGGGGCCCCAGCATTTT. The V gene is TRBV20-1, the J gene TRBJ1-5; D possibly corresponds to TRBD1 (6 bases). CDR1 and CDR2 (germline): DFQATT, SNEGSKA (reference sequence). Trimming cost V 6 bases and J 9 bases, with 12 bases left between them. The CDR3 loop spans 11 amino acids.

J is TRBJ2-7 and V is TRBV11-2, with TRBD1 matching 10 bases. The germline V gene encodes CDR1 SGHAT and CDR2 FQNNGV. Losses at the gene ends were 1 base for V and 3 bases for J; bases not matched to a gene: 6. The CDR3 runs to 16 residues. The CDR3: CASSLGGTGVYYEQYF. The CDR3 nucleotides are TGTGCCAGCAGCTTAGGGGGGACAGGGGTTTACTACGAGCAGTACTTC.

The chain recombines TRBV2 with TRBJ1-3, with D uncertain. The CDR3 is made up of 14 amino acids. Trimming shortened V by 1 base and J by 4 bases, and 8 bases separated the two germline ends. Germline V gives CDR1 SNHLY, CDR2 FYNNEI. DNA for the CDR3: TGTGCCAGCAGTGAAGGATGGGCCGGAAACACCATATATTTT. Translating gives CASSEGWAGNTIYF.

This clone has a single count. The genes are TRBV18 and TRBJ2-1; 7 positions agree with TRBD1. Germline values: CDR1 KGHSH, CDR2 LQKENI. V was pared by 6 bases and J by 7 bases, with 9 bases of the junction left unmatched. The CDR3 consists of 14 residues. This chain's CDR3 is CASSPTGALNEQFF. The CDR3 region has the DNA TGTGCCAGCTCCCCCACAGGGGCGCTGAATGAGCAGTTCTTC.